Presented here are 28 T cell receptor beta chains from one specimen sequenced in a study of shared clonotypes between healthy human individuals. The assay was immunoSEQ multiplex PCR, and TCRdb's table has in-frame clones only and misses some. This table holds about 1.4 million clones, more than 95% found once. Sequencing was performed on naive CD4+ T cells sorted from blood. Indicated subset: CD45RA+ positively selected. Receptors originate from a man aged 25 to 40 in good health.

The V call is TRBV6-5, the J call TRBJ1-2; TRBD1 might be the D (5 bases). V lost 5 bases and J lost 8, with 21 bases in between. CDR1 MNHEY and CDR2 SVGAGI come from the germline V gene. The CDR3 totals 15 residues. The CDR3 DNA sequence: TGTGCCAGCAGTACCGGGGCAGCCGGGATGAGCGGCTACACCTTC. This translates into CASSTGAAGMSGYTF.

This chain uses TRBV5-6 with TRBJ2-2; either TRBD1 or TRBD2 may fit D (5 bases each). With 1 base removed from V and 6 bases from J, the gap between germline ends came to 7 bases. The CDR3 loop spans 13 amino acids. Germline CDR1 is SGHDT and CDR2 is YYEEEE. The CDR3 bases are TGTGCCAGCAGCTTGTGGGGGTCCGGGGAGCTGTTTTTT. Amino acid sequence: CASSLWGSGELFF.

The chain uses TRBV7-2 and TRBJ2-7; 9 bases are shared with TRBD1. Germline assignment: CDR1 SGHTA and CDR2 FQGNSA. The CDR3 loop spans 13 amino acids. The J segment lost 7 bases and the V segment lost 5 bases, leaving 6 bases of the junction unmatched. This CDR3 is CASSRQTGGEQYF. For the CDR3, the DNA is TGTGCCAGCAGCCGACAGACAGGGGGAGAGCAGTACTTC. Full variable domain (remainder filled in from reference TRBV7-2 and TRBJ2-7): GAGVSQSPSNKVTEKGKDVELRCDPISGHTALYWYRQSLGQGLEFLIYFQGNSAPDKSGLPSDRFSAERTGGSVSTLTIQRTQQEDSAVYLCASSRQTGGEQYFGPGTRLTVT.

About this clone: Other DNA variants within this sample encode the same CDR3. This chain connects TRBV5-5 to TRBJ2-3; D unclear. V gave up 0 bases and J gave up 4 bases, with 9 bases separating them. CDR3 length equals 14 residues. Germline V gene sequence: CDR1 SGHKS, CDR2 YYEKEE (reference sequence). The CDR3 nucleotides are TGTGCCAGCAGCTTGGTAGGGCGGCCAGATACGCAGTATTTT. It translates to CASSLVGRPDTQYF.

This rearrangement joins TRBV9 to TRBJ2-1, with 7 bases lining up with TRBD2. Germline V lookup: CDR1 SGDLS, CDR2 YYNGEE. The CDR3 covers 14 residues. V was pared by 6 bases and J by 4 bases, with 7 bases of the junction left unmatched. CDR3 protein: CASTREARYNEQFF. DNA for the CDR3: TGTGCCAGCACCCGGGAGGCCAGATACAATGAGCAGTTCTTC.

The chain joins TRBV19 to TRBJ2-7, with a possible D match to TRBD2 (7 bases). Germline values: CDR1 LNHDA, CDR2 SQIVND (reference sequence). This CDR3 has 15 residues. Between the trimmed V and J ends, which lost 2 bases and 3 bases, there was a span of 14 bases. This CDR3 is CASSIRGGTYYEQYF. DNA for the CDR3: TGTGCCAGTAGTATAAGGGGGGGCACCTACTACGAGCAGTACTTC.

This chain connects TRBV18 to TRBJ2-3, with D possibly matching TRBD2 (7 bases). V was cut by 2 bases and J by 11 bases, with 20 bases left in between. The CDR3 contains 15 residues. Germline V gene data show CDR1 as KGHSH and CDR2 as LQKENI. The CDR3 bases are TGTGCCAGCTCACCATTCGGCGGGGGCGAAATTGGGCAGTATTTT. It encodes CASSPFGGGEIGQYF.

The rearrangement uses TRBV6-5 and TRBJ1-4; 8 bases fit TRBD1. Trimming removed 1 base from V and 6 bases from J; junction bases left unmatched: 7. The CDR3 is made up of 16 amino acids. Germline CDR1 reads MNHEY; CDR2 reads SVGAGI. CDR3 sequence: CASSYLGQGEDEKLFF. The CDR3, as DNA: TGTGCCAGCAGTTACTTAGGACAGGGCGAGGATGAAAAACTGTTTTTT.

The V gene is TRBV10-3, the J gene TRBJ2-2, with 10 bases lining up with TRBD1. Germline values: CDR1 ENHRY, CDR2 SYGVKD. CDR3 length: 14 amino acids. Trimming cost V 10 bases and J 5 bases; bases outside gene matches: 7. CDR3 bases: TGTGCCACCAGACAGGGGGCCTTGACCGGGGAGCTGTTTTTT. Its protein product is CATRQGALTGELFF.

This chain joins TRBV15 and TRBJ1-4; unclear D gene. CDR1 is LNHNV and CDR2 is YYDKDF in the germline V gene (reference sequence). The V gene lost 0 bases and the J gene lost 14 bases, with 7 bases spanning the gap. The CDR3 consists of 11 residues. In nucleotides, the CDR3 is TGTGCCACCAGCAGAGAAAGAAGGCTGTTTTTT. Amino acids: CATSRERRLFF.

The chain recombines TRBV5-4 with TRBJ2-3, with no clear D. This CDR3 has 13 amino acids. Germline V lookup: CDR1 SGHNT, CDR2 YYREEE (reference sequence). V lost 0 bases, J lost 5 bases, and 7 bases lay in between. The CDR3 protein is CASSLAPVDTQYF. The CDR3 nucleotides are TGTGCCAGCAGCTTGGCCCCGGTAGATACGCAGTATTTT.

The chain has TRBV7-2 and TRBJ2-7; 9 positions match TRBD2. Germline trimming cut 1 base from V and 5 bases from J; bases unmatched to any gene: 3. CDR1 is SGHTA, CDR2 FQGNSA, per germline. This CDR3 is 14 amino acids long. CDR3 region: CASSLVAGENEQYF. The CDR3 coding sequence is TGTGCCAGCAGCTTAGTAGCGGGAGAAAACGAGCAGTACTTC.

The gene calls are TRBV10-2 and TRBJ2-3, with D possibly TRBD2 on 6 matching bases. V lost 7 bases to trimming and J lost 1 base, with 12 bases between them. The CDR3 contains 14 residues. CDR1 and CDR2 from the germline V gene are WSHSY and SAAADI. CDR3 region: CASKPPGGTDTQYF. The DNA for the CDR3 is TGCGCCAGCAAACCCCCGGGGGGCACAGATACGCAGTATTTT.

This sequence joins TRBV6-1 and TRBJ2-5; D perhaps matches TRBD2 (5 bases). The germline gives CDR1 MNHNS, CDR2 SASEGT. V lost 0 bases and J 6 bases, leaving 11 bases between the germline ends. The length of the CDR3 is 14 residues. CDR3 sequence (DNA): TGTGCCAGCAGTGAAGCGTTGGGGAGACAGACCCAGTACTTC. It specifies CASSEALGRQTQYF.

This clone was seen a single time. V and J are TRBV19 and TRBJ2-2; no definite D call. Per germline, CDR1 LNHDA and CDR2 SQIVND (reference sequence). Trimming took 0 bases from V and 5 from J, leaving 10 bases between them. This CDR3 comprises 15 residues. The CDR3 region is CASSIDLGFTGELFF. The CDR3 DNA follows: TGTGCCAGTAGTATAGATTTGGGGTTTACCGGGGAGCTGTTTTTT.

The chain links TRBV15 to TRBJ2-5, with TRBD2 as a possible D gene (5 bases). Trimming removed 1 base at V and 0 bases at J, with 9 bases between. Germline V gene data show CDR1 as LNHNV and CDR2 as YYDKDF (reference sequence). The CDR3 is made up of 15 amino acids. The CDR3 DNA follows: TGTGCCACCAGCAGAGCCCTCGGGGACCAAGAGACCCAGTACTTC. Its protein product is CATSRALGDQETQYF.

V gene TRBV18 combines with J gene TRBJ1-5, with D hard to call. V lost 4 bases and J 3 bases, leaving 7 bases between the germline ends. This CDR3 spans 13 amino acids. CDR1 is KGHSH and CDR2 is LQKENI in the germline V gene. This CDR3 reads CASSQQHNQPQHF. CDR3 bases: TGTGCCAGCTCACAACAACACAATCAGCCCCAGCATTTT.

This chain uses TRBV7-9 with TRBJ2-1; D is ambiguous. This CDR3 is built from 12 residues. The V end was cut by 6 bases, the J end by 12 bases, with 15 bases between. Looked up from germline, CDR1 is SEHNR and CDR2 is FQNEAQ (reference sequence). CDR3 sequence (DNA): TGTGCCAGCAGTATTGCCTTAATGCGGCAGTTCTTC. Translated: CASSIALMRQFF.

The chain recombines TRBV4-3 with TRBJ2-6; D possibly corresponds to TRBD2 (5 bases). From germline, CDR1 is LGHNA and CDR2 YSLEER. CDR3 length: 19 amino acids. The V end lost 0 bases, the J end lost 0 bases, and 15 bases lay between the germline ends. CDR3 in DNA: TGCGCCAGCAGCCAAGATACCGGGATCAGGAACTCTGGGGCCAACGTCCTGACTTTC. Translating gives CASSQDTGIRNSGANVLTF.

V gene TRBV9 combines with J gene TRBJ2-2; D unclear. Trimming took 5 bases from V and 5 from J, leaving 19 bases between them. The CDR3 is 16 amino acids. Germline V gives CDR1 SGDLS, CDR2 YYNGEE. CDR3 protein: CASSFREVGMTGELFF. The CDR3 DNA reads as TGTGCCAGCAGTTTTAGGGAAGTTGGTATGACCGGGGAGCTGTTTTTT.

This clone appeared a single time. The chain has TRBV5-4 and TRBJ2-4; TRBD2 aligns across 10 bases. Germline CDR1 SGHNT, CDR2 YYREEE (reference sequence). This CDR3 comprises 14 residues. V was pared by 2 bases and J by 6 bases, with 2 bases of the junction left unmatched. CDR3 in amino acids: CASSLLAGPNIQYF. The CDR3 coding sequence is TGTGCCAGCAGCTTACTAGCGGGGCCAAACATTCAGTACTTC.

Remarks on this clone: Within the sample, other DNA sequences also encode this same CDR3. V and J are TRBV6-5 and TRBJ2-5, with D possibly matching TRBD2 (5 bases). V lost 3 bases and J lost 5, with 10 bases in between. CDR1 and CDR2 (germline): MNHEY, SVGAGI. The CDR3 sequence is 13 residues long. Written as DNA, the CDR3 is TGTGCCAGCAGTTATGGAGGTGGGGAGACCCAGTACTTC. It is translated as CASSYGGGETQYF.

The V and J genes are TRBV20-1 and TRBJ1-2; D remains unclear. Trimming left V 6 bases short and J 5 bases short, with 10 bases between. CDR3 size: 11 residues. In germline, CDR1 is DFQATT, CDR2 SNEGSKA (reference sequence). The CDR3 sequence: CSATGWYGYTF. The CDR3 DNA follows: TGCAGTGCCACGGGCTGGTATGGCTACACCTTC.

In its sample, this clone was seen once. This chain links TRBV5-1 with TRBJ2-2; D not resolved. CDR1 SGHRS and CDR2 YFSETQ come from the germline V gene. This CDR3 comprises 14 residues. V shed 4 bases and J shed 0 bases, with 7 bases lying between them. The chain's CDR3 is CASSVDTNTGELFF. The CDR3 DNA follows: TGCGCCAGCAGCGTTGACACGAACACCGGGGAGCTGTTTTTT.

The chain has TRBV5-8 and TRBJ2-1, with TRBD2 identical over 13 bases. Germline CDR1 reads SGHTS; CDR2 reads YDEGEE. The CDR3 length is 19 residues. J gave up 4 bases and V 1 base, and 11 bases lay outside the gene matches. CDR3 coding DNA: TGTGCCAGCAGCTTGTTCGGACTAGCGGGAGCGGGGGCGTACAATGAGCAGTTCTTC. As protein: CASSLFGLAGAGAYNEQFF. Using reference TRBV5-8 and TRBJ2-1 for the parts outside the CDR3, the full variable domain is EAGVTQSPTHLIKTRGQQATLRCSPISGHTSVYWYQQALGLGLQFLLWYDEGEERNRGNFPPRFSGRQFPNYSSELNVNALELEDSALYLCASSLFGLAGAGAYNEQFFGPGTRLTVL.

This chain links TRBV7-9 with TRBJ1-5; weak D call: TRBD1 (6 bases). Germline V CDR1 and CDR2: SEHNR, FQNEAQ (reference sequence). This CDR3 spans 14 amino acids. Trimming shortened V by 2 bases and J by 5 bases, and 10 bases separated the two germline ends. The CDR3 spells CASSLSGDHQPQHF. In DNA, the CDR3 is TGTGCCAGCAGCTTATCAGGGGATCATCAGCCCCAGCATTTT.

V is TRBV14 and J is TRBJ2-7, with a tentative D call TRBD2 (5 bases). Per germline, CDR1 SGHDN and CDR2 FVKESK. The V gene lost 0 bases and the J gene lost 0 bases, with 15 bases spanning the gap. The CDR3 totals 17 residues. In nucleotides, the CDR3 is TGTGCCAGCAGCCAAGAAGATCGACCGGCGGGCTCCTACGAGCAGTACTTC. Translating it yields CASSQEDRPAGSYEQYF. Based on the CDR3 plus reference TRBV14 and TRBJ2-7, the full variable domain is EAGVTQFPSHSVIEKGQTVTLRCDPISGHDNLYWYRRVMGKEIKFLLHFVKESKQDESGMPNNRFLAERTGGTYSTLKVQPAELEDSGVYFCASSQEDRPAGSYEQYFGPGTRLTVT.

CDR3 loop: CASSSVAGASGNEQFF. The CDR3, as DNA: TGTGCCAGCAGCTCCGTGGCAGGGGCTTCCGGGAATGAGCAGTTCTTC. The chain links TRBV5-4 to TRBJ2-1, with D possibly matching TRBD1 (6 bases). V was trimmed by 3 bases and J by 7 bases, leaving 20 bases between them. The CDR3 spans 16 residues. From germline, CDR1 is SGHNT and CDR2 YYREEE (reference sequence).